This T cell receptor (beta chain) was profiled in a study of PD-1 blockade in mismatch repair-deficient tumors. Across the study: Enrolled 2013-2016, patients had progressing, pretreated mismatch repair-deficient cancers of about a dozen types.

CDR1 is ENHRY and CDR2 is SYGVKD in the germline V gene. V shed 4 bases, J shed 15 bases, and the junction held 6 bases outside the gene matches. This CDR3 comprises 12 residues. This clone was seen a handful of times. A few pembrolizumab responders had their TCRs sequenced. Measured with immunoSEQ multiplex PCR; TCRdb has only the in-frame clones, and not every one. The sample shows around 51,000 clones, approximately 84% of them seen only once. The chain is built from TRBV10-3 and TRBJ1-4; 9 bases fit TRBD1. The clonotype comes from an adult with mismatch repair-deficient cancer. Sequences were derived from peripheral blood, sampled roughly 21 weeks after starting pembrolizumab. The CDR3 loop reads CAISGTGDNLFF. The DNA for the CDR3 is TGTGCCATCAGTGGGACAGGGGATAACTTGTTTTTT.